This record looks at one T cell receptor (beta chain) sequence and its context. Specified time point: blood at routine non-recurrence follow-up after resection. Tumor, nontumor lung or frozen PBMC supplied whole RNA, sequenced without sorting. The record originates from a study of spatial heterogeneity in lung cancer. Each CDR3 protein gets one entry after TCRdb re-called the 5' RACE reads with MiXCR. The table lists fewer than 55,000 distinct CDR3 sequences, 7.4% of them singletons. The CDR3 runs to 13 residues. V is TRBV21-1 and J is TRBJ1-2; TRBD1 reflects the table's D call only, with no check against the DNA. TRBV21-1 is flagged as a pseudogene. The sequence was collected from a female donor with early-stage non-small cell lung cancer. The source was PBMCs, collected at follow-up. The CDR3: CASSKVDRDGYTF. As DNA, the CDR3 is TGTGCCAGCAGCAAAGTGGACAGGGATGGCTACACCTTC.